This T cell receptor (beta chain) was retrieved from a study of shared clonotypes between healthy human individuals. Comment on this clone: Its target is unknown.

This CDR3 is 18 amino acids long. CDR1 and CDR2 (germline): SGHVS, FQNEAQ. V lost 2 bases to trimming and J lost 7 bases; unmatched junction nucleotides: 14. Data came from immunoSEQ multiplex PCR; TCRdb stores just in-frame clones and leaves some out. Among approximately 2.5 million clones listed, approximately 94% were seen once. Overall study results and limits: Even with large depth, rarefaction showed that sorted-subset sequencing was incomplete.

In the CD4+ fraction, cells were divided into CD45RA+ naive and CD45RA-negative memory subsets. The source material was naive CD4+ T cells from PBMCs. Subset defined: CD45RA+ positively selected. The clonotype comes from a man younger than 30 in good health. Some clones in this sample may be carry-over from other donors' samples. V and J are TRBV7-8 and TRBJ2-1; 10 bases are shared with TRBD2. In nucleotides, the CDR3 is TGTGCCAGCAGCTTACGGAACAAGAGGACTAGCGGAGAGAATGAGCAGTTCTTC. Its translation is CASSLRNKRTSGENEQFF.